Listed here are 25 T cell receptor beta chains from one sample, sequenced in a study of cytomegalovirus exposure and HLA in healthy donors. The PCR employed 60 Vbeta primers together with 13 Jbeta primers. Assay: immunoSEQ multiplex PCR; the TCRdb copy retains only in-frame clones and omits some. The sample lists around 110,000 clones, around 75% occurring once. Sequenced input: PBMCs. The source of these receptors is a woman aged 25 to 39 in good health and CMV-seronegative.

V gene TRBV19 combines with J gene TRBJ1-2; TRBD1 matches 8 bases. CDR3 length: 15 residues. CDR1 and CDR2 from the germline V gene are LNHDA and SQIVND (reference sequence). V lost 6 bases and J lost 8; bases outside the gene matches: 14. The CDR3 DNA reads as TGTGCCAGTAGCTGGGGGACAGGCGTTTTTGACGGCTACACCTTC. Translated: CASSWGTGVFDGYTF.

The chain uses TRBV7-2 and TRBJ2-1; D possibly corresponds to TRBD1 (6 bases). This CDR3 contains 14 residues. Trimming took 4 bases from V and 4 from J, leaving 11 bases between them. Germline CDR1 and CDR2: SGHTA and FQGNSA. CDR3 residues: CASSWTELYNEQFF. CDR3 DNA: TGTGCCAGCAGCTGGACAGAGCTTTACAATGAGCAGTTCTTC. Based on the CDR3 plus reference TRBV7-2 and TRBJ2-1, the full variable domain is GAGVSQSPSNKVTEKGKDVELRCDPISGHTALYWYRQSLGQGLEFLIYFQGNSAPDKSGLPSDRFSAERTGGSVSTLTIQRTQQEDSAVYLCASSWTELYNEQFFGPGTRLTVL.

The rearrangement links TRBV18 to TRBJ1-1; D may be TRBD1 (6 bases). CDR1 is KGHSH, CDR2 LQKENI, per germline. The CDR3 totals 13 residues. V lost 1 base and J lost 3, with 6 bases in between. The CDR3 region is CASSPQGDTEAFF. As DNA, the CDR3 is TGTGCCAGCTCACCACAGGGGGACACTGAAGCTTTCTTT.

The chain combines TRBV6-4 with TRBJ1-2; the D gene is possibly TRBD1 (5 bases). Germline CDR1 MRHNA, CDR2 SNTAGT. With 5 bases removed from V and 6 bases from J, the gap between germline ends came to 13 bases. CDR3 length: 13 amino acids. The CDR3 here is CASSTRAGNGYTF. Written as DNA, the CDR3 is TGTGCCAGCAGTACCAGGGCAGGGAATGGCTACACCTTC.

This chain joins TRBV7-3 and TRBJ1-1, with D possibly matching TRBD1 (6 bases). In germline, CDR1 is SGHTA, CDR2 FQGTGA. Trimming took 5 bases from V and 5 from J, leaving 15 bases between them. The CDR3 contains 14 residues. For the CDR3, the DNA is TGTGCCAGCAGCCCCCGGGACACAACGACTGAAGCTTTCTTT. This encodes CASSPRDTTTEAFF.

This CDR3 reads CASSLGLSSSYEQYF. In DNA, the CDR3 is TGCGCCAGCAGCTTGGGTCTCTCGAGTTCCTACGAGCAGTACTTC. The chain is built from TRBV5-1 and TRBJ2-7; D remains unclear. Germline values: CDR1 SGHRS, CDR2 YFSETQ. The CDR3 length is 15 residues. V was trimmed by 0 bases and J by 1 base, leaving 11 bases between them.

The rearrangement links TRBV6-6 to TRBJ1-5, with a tentative D call TRBD1 (5 bases). The CDR3 length is 13 residues. Trimming removed 5 bases from V and 2 bases from J, with 7 bases in between. Per germline, CDR1 MNHNY and CDR2 SVGAGI (reference sequence). This CDR3 reads CASSRGGNQPQHF. The CDR3, as DNA: TGTGCCAGCAGTCGGGGGGGCAATCAGCCCCAGCATTTT.

The chain joins TRBV29-1 to TRBJ1-1; TRBD1 agrees at 8 bases. V lost 1 base and J lost 7; bases outside the gene matches: 5. From germline, CDR1 is SQVTM and CDR2 ANQGSEA. The CDR3 length is 13 residues. The CDR3 DNA reads TGCAGCGTTGAAGTGAACAGGGGGAATGAAGCTTTCTTT. Its protein product is CSVEVNRGNEAFF.

This clone was counted between two and nine times. The V call is TRBV6-5, the J call TRBJ1-1; the match to TRBD1 covers 7 bases. The V gene end was trimmed by 7 bases and the J gene end by 0 bases; junction bases not matched to a gene: 5. This CDR3 has 14 residues. The V gene's germline CDR1 is MNHEY and CDR2 SVGAGI. CDR3 loop: CASKPGQLNTEAFF. CDR3 bases: TGTGCCAGCAAACCGGGACAGTTGAACACTGAAGCTTTCTTT.

The gene calls are TRBV4-1 and TRBJ2-2; 10 bases are a match to TRBD1. Germline values: CDR1 MGHRA, CDR2 YSYEKL. Trimming removed 5 bases from V and 1 base from J; junction bases left unmatched: 4. The CDR3 consists of 16 residues. The CDR3 DNA reads TGCGCCAGCAGCTTCGGACAGGGGGAGAACACCGGGGAGCTGTTTTTT. Encoded protein: CASSFGQGENTGELFF.

This clone was observed a handful of times. The gene calls are TRBV28 and TRBJ2-2; D is unresolved. Trimming cost V 7 bases and J 0 bases, with 9 bases left between them. The CDR3 covers 14 residues. Per the germline V gene, CDR1 is MDHEN and CDR2 is SYDVKM. CDR3 sequence (DNA): TGTGCCAGCAATCAGTTGGCGAACACCGGGGAGCTGTTTTTT. As protein: CASNQLANTGELFF.

The gene calls are TRBV6-5 and TRBJ1-1; D remains ambiguous. The CDR3 covers 14 residues. Per germline, CDR1 MNHEY and CDR2 SVGAGI. Trimming removed 6 bases from V and 7 bases from J, with 18 bases in between. The CDR3 DNA follows: TGTGCCAGCAGCTCCCCAAGGGCTAGCTGTGAAGCTTTCTTT. Translated: CASSSPRASCEAFF.

The chain joins TRBV2 to TRBJ2-1, with 7 bases lining up with TRBD1. The junction had 1 base not matched to a gene; V was cut back by 6 bases and J by 2 bases. The CDR3 runs to 13 residues. Germline loops: CDR1 SNHLY, CDR2 FYNNEI. Here the CDR3 reads CASRQGAYNEQFF. As DNA, the CDR3 is TGTGCCAGCAGGCAGGGGGCCTACAATGAGCAGTTCTTC.

This clone has more than one count but fewer than ten. The V and J genes are TRBV30 and TRBJ2-2; TRBD2 matches at 10 bases. V lost 2 bases and J lost 6; bases outside the gene matches: 3. The CDR3 consists of 14 residues. Per germline, CDR1 GTSNPN and CDR2 SVGIG (reference sequence). The CDR3 spells CAWSRLAGAGELFF. In DNA, the CDR3 is TGTGCCTGGAGTAGGCTAGCGGGAGCCGGGGAGCTGTTTTTT.

The chain joins TRBV29-1 to TRBJ1-2, with D possibly matching TRBD1 (5 bases). V shed 3 bases and J shed 5 bases, with 10 bases lying between them. Germline loops: CDR1 SQVTM, CDR2 ANQGSEA. CDR3 size: 12 residues. In DNA form, the CDR3 reads TGCAGCGTTGATAGAGCAGGGTATGGCTACACCTTC. This codes for CSVDRAGYGYTF.

The CDR3 loop is CASSPTSGYEQYF. CDR3 coding DNA: TGTGCCAGCAGCCCCACGTCGGGATACGAGCAGTACTTC. The chain recombines TRBV9 with TRBJ2-7; the D gene is possibly TRBD2 (5 bases). This CDR3 contains 13 residues. The ends were cut back, 4 bases at V and 4 bases at J, with 12 bases in the middle. The germline gives CDR1 SGDLS, CDR2 YYNGEE.

This chain joins TRBV29-1 and TRBJ2-1; TRBD2 is a possible D gene (5 bases). The germline V gene encodes CDR1 SQVTM and CDR2 ANQGSEA. Trimming left V 6 bases short and J 8 bases short, with 17 bases between. The CDR3 is made up of 13 amino acids. CDR3 DNA: TGCAGCGTCCCCCAATCCCCGAGGGATGAGCAGTTCTTC. This translates into CSVPQSPRDEQFF.

The rearrangement uses TRBV5-1 and TRBJ1-1; weak D call: TRBD1 (6 bases). Germline loops: CDR1 SGHRS, CDR2 YFSETQ. CDR3 length equals 12 residues. Trimming took 2 bases from V and 8 from J, leaving 10 bases between them. This CDR3 is CASSLPTGEAFF. As DNA, the CDR3 is TGCGCCAGCAGCTTACCGACAGGAGAAGCTTTCTTT. Together with reference TRBV5-1 and TRBJ1-1, the CDR3 gives the full variable domain: KAGVTQTPRYLIKTRGQQVTLSCSPISGHRSVSWYQQTPGQGLQFLFEYFSETQRNKGNFPGRFSGRQFSNSRSEMNVSTLELGDSALYLCASSLPTGEAFFGQGTRLTVV.

The chain combines TRBV2 with TRBJ2-7; 7 nucleotides line up with TRBD1. The V segment lost 6 bases and the J segment 0 bases; nucleotides outside the gene matches: 8. The CDR3 spans 15 residues. Germline CDR1 reads SNHLY; CDR2 reads FYNNEI. The CDR3 DNA reads TGTGCCAGCAGGGGGACAGAAACACTCTCCTACGAGCAGTACTTC. The encoded protein is CASRGTETLSYEQYF.

The J gene is TRBJ1-1, the V gene TRBV11-3; D remains ambiguous. CDR1 SGHNT and CDR2 YENEEA come from the germline V gene. The CDR3 contains 11 residues. V shed 2 bases and J shed 5 bases, with 3 bases lying between them. The CDR3 reads CASSLYTEAFF. The CDR3 coding sequence is TGTGCCAGCAGCTTATATACTGAAGCTTTCTTT.

The chain recombines TRBV19 with TRBJ2-4; 8 positions match TRBD1. The length of the CDR3 is 16 residues. With 4 bases clipped from V and 0 bases from J, the junction kept 5 bases outside the gene matches. CDR1 and CDR2 (germline): LNHDA, SQIVND (reference sequence). This CDR3 is CASSRNRGSAKNIQYF. The CDR3 nucleotides are TGTGCCAGTAGTAGAAACAGGGGGTCAGCCAAAAACATTCAGTACTTC. Looking up the rest from reference TRBV19 and TRBJ2-4 gives the full variable domain: DGGITQSPKYLFRKEGQNVTLSCEQNLNHDAMYWYRQDPGQGLRLIYYSQIVNDFQKGDIAEGYSVSREKKESFPLTVTSAQKNPTAFYLCASSRNRGSAKNIQYFGAGTRLSVL.

V is TRBV18 and J is TRBJ2-1; 12 bases align to TRBD2. The junction had 4 bases not matched to a gene; V was cut back by 4 bases and J by 6 bases. The CDR3 has 15 amino acids. Looked up from germline, CDR1 is KGHSH and CDR2 is LQKENI. In nucleotides, the CDR3 is TGTGCCAGCTCACTAACTAGCGGGAGGACCAATGAGCAGTTCTTC. Its translation: CASSLTSGRTNEQFF. Full variable domain (remainder filled in from reference TRBV18 and TRBJ2-1): NAGVMQNPRHLVRRRGQEARLRCSPMKGHSHVYWYRQLPEEGLKFMVYLQKENIIDESGMPKERFSAEFPKEGPSILRIQQVVRGDSAAYFCASSLTSGRTNEQFFGPGTRLTVL.

This chain links TRBV7-2 with TRBJ2-1, with D maybe TRBD2 (6 bases). CDR3 size: 14 residues. Trimming removed 6 bases from V and 0 bases from J, with 9 bases in between. Per germline, CDR1 SGHTA and CDR2 FQGNSA. The CDR3 here is CASSVTSSYNEQFF. The CDR3 bases are TGTGCCAGCAGTGTGACTAGCTCCTACAATGAGCAGTTCTTC.

This rearrangement joins TRBV9 to TRBJ2-3; 8 positions agree with TRBD2. This CDR3 spans 16 amino acids. Per the germline V gene, CDR1 is SGDLS and CDR2 is YYNGEE. The V segment lost 0 bases and the J segment 2 bases; nucleotides outside the gene matches: 5. The CDR3 sequence is CASSVVNGGVTDTQYF. CDR3 nucleotides: TGTGCCAGCAGCGTAGTAAACGGGGGGGTCACAGATACGCAGTATTTT.

This clone was recorded a few times. The chain recombines TRBV7-9 with TRBJ1-1, with a tentative D call TRBD1 (5 bases). V gave up 7 bases and J gave up 8 bases, with 20 bases separating them. Germline V gene sequence: CDR1 SEHNR, CDR2 FQNEAQ (reference sequence). CDR3 length: 14 amino acids. CDR3 region: CASTPGGVNSEAFF. In DNA, the CDR3 is TGTGCCAGCACCCCAGGAGGGGTAAATTCCGAAGCTTTCTTT.